Listed below are T cell receptor beta chains from one sample, sequenced in a study of blood T cell repertoires in COVID-19. Using immunoSEQ multiplex PCR, the repertoire was profiled, and TCRdb retains in-frame clones only, with some absent. Of roughly 160,000 clones in the sample, over 75% were seen once. The sequenced sample consisted of PBMCs or T cells enriched from blood (not recorded which). Every receptor here comes from a woman aged 45-60 years who had recovered from COVID-19. Each CDR3 is given with its conserved first and last residue. Each record gives: clone size, J gene, D gene, V gene, CDR3 protein, CDR3 DNA. D genes are given only for firm matches. Only part of the rows carry a size: once, few, many, or a class if the clone is expanded.

>.|TRBJ1-5|.|TRBV2
CASRVQGLTSNQPQHF
TGTGCCAGCAGGGTACAGGGTCTTACTAGCAATCAGCCCCAGCATTTT
>.|TRBJ2-1|TRBD2|TRBV19
CASSRGGAGGPSGSNEQFF
TGTGCCAGTAGTCGGGGGGGAGCGGGAGGGCCCTCGGGTAGCAATGAGCAGTTCTTC
>.|TRBJ2-1|.|TRBV2
CASTAVSSYNEQFF
TGTGCCTCCACTGCGGTTAGCTCCTACAATGAGCAGTTCTTC
>.|TRBJ2-3|.|TRBV7-2
CASSTDALSTDTQYF
TGTGCCAGCAGCACAGACGCTTTATCCACAGATACGCAGTATTTT
>.|TRBJ1-1|.|TRBV12-3/TRBV12-4
CASYRGREAFF
TGTGCCAGCTACCGCGGCCGCGAAGCTTTCTTT
>.|TRBJ2-5|.|TRBV6-5
CASSKRQPATQYF
TGTGCCAGCAGCAAAAGACAGCCGGCGACCCAGTACTTC
>.|TRBJ1-6|TRBD1|TRBV7-2
CASSKRQGSYNSPLHF
TGTGCCAGCAGCAAACGACAGGGGTCCTATAATTCACCCCTCCACTTT
>.|TRBJ1-2|.|TRBV29-1
CSVEQGYGYTF
TGCAGCGTTGAACAGGGCTATGGCTACACCTTC
>.|TRBJ2-1|.|TRBV5-5
CASSLWANNEQFF
TGTGCCAGCAGCTTGTGGGCTAACAATGAGCAGTTCTTC
>.|TRBJ2-5|.|TRBV20-1
CSASPPSVQETQYF
TGCAGTGCTAGTCCCCCTAGCGTCCAAGAGACCCAGTACTTC
>.|TRBJ2-5|.|TRBV10-1
CASSEGGTQETQYF
TGCGCCAGCAGTGAGGGGGGCACCCAAGAGACCCAGTACTTC
>.|TRBJ2-1|TRBD2|TRBV5-6
CASSSELAGEVEQFF
TGTGCCAGCAGCTCGGAACTAGCGGGAGAAGTCGAGCAGTTCTTC
>few|TRBJ2-5|.|TRBV21-1
CASQGPWETQYF
TGTGCCAGCCAGGGCCCGTGGGAGACCCAGTACTTC
>.|TRBJ1-2|.|TRBV29-1
CSVEDRRGTGGYGYTF
TGCAGCGTTGAAGATCGGAGGGGGACGGGAGGCTATGGCTACACCTTC
>.|TRBJ2-5|TRBD1|TRBV3-1/TRBV3-2
CASSPRQGGISTQYF
TGTGCCAGCAGCCCTCGACAGGGGGGTATTAGTACCCAGTACTTC
>.|TRBJ2-3|.|TRBV28
CASSLKLVDTQYF
TGTGCCAGCAGTTTAAAACTAGTGGATACGCAGTATTTT
>.|TRBJ2-1|.|TRBV4-1
CASSQATRSNEQFF
TGCGCCAGCAGCCAAGCGACTAGATCCAATGAGCAGTTCTTC
>.|TRBJ2-1|TRBD1|TRBV7-9
CASSLESSGQGAYNEQFF
TGTGCCAGCAGCTTAGAAAGTTCTGGACAGGGGGCATACAATGAGCAGTTCTTC
>.|TRBJ2-3|.|TRBV6-6
CAIHMEGRDTQYF
TGTGCCATCCACATGGAGGGGAGAGATACGCAGTATTTT
>.|TRBJ2-7|TRBD1|TRBV10-3
CASHPGQNYEQYF
TGTGCCTCCCATCCGGGACAGAACTACGAGCAGTACTTC
>.|TRBJ1-1|.|TRBV25-1
CASSHNSEAFF
TGTGCCAGCAGCCACAACAGTGAAGCTTTCTTT
>.|TRBJ2-7|TRBD1|TRBV7-9
CASSNRDRAGQYF
TGTGCCAGCAGCAACCGGGACAGGGCTGGGCAGTACTTC
>.|TRBJ2-7|TRBD2|TRBV4-1
CASSQESGLAGAYEQYF
TGCGCCAGCAGCCAAGAATCAGGACTAGCGGGAGCCTACGAGCAGTACTTC
>.|TRBJ1-1|.|TRBV18
CASSGGSRNTEAFF
TGTGCCAGCTCCGGAGGGAGCAGGAACACTGAAGCTTTCTTT
>.|TRBJ2-7|.|TRBV7-8
CASSLVQGTSYEQYF
TGTGCCAGCAGCTTAGTCCAGGGCACCTCCTACGAGCAGTACTTC
>.|TRBJ2-3|TRBD2|TRBV4-1
CASSQDWGGRTDTQYF
TGCGCCAGCAGCCAAGATTGGGGGGGACGCACAGATACGCAGTATTTT
>.|TRBJ1-4|.|TRBV30
CAWGDGKLFF
TGTGCCTGGGGTGACGGGAAACTGTTTTTT